This T cell receptor beta chain was retrieved from a study of PD-L1 blockade in urothelial cancer. Between 1 and 8 samples, pretreatment and on-treatment, were given by each patient. The repertoire was sequenced with immunoSEQ multiplex PCR; TCRdb's copy has only in-frame clones and lacks some. The sample has under 40,000 clones; 87% are singletons. The germline V gene encodes CDR1 SGHNT and CDR2 YENEEA. Trimming removed 5 bases at V and 2 bases at J, with 9 bases between. The CDR3 covers 13 residues. The sequence was collected from a man aged 50 to 60 with urothelial cancer. Material: PBMCs, obtained around atezolizumab (anti-PD-L1) treatment. This chain links TRBV11-3 with TRBJ2-5, with a possible D match to TRBD1 (6 bases). CDR3 DNA sequence: TGTGCCAGCAGCCACAGGGCGCAAGAGACCCAGTACTTC. Amino acid sequence: CASSHRAQETQYF.